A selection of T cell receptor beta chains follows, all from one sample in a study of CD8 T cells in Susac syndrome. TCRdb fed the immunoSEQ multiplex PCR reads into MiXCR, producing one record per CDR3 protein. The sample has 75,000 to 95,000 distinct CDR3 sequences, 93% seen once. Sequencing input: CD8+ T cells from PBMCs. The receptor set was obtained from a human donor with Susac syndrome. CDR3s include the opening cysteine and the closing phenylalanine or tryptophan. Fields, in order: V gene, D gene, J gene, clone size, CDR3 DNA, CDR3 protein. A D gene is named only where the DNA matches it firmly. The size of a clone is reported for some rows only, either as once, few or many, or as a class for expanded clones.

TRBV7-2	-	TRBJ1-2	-	TGTGCCAGCAGCCCTAGTCGGGGGGATCTTGGCTACACCTTC	CASSPSRGDLGYTF
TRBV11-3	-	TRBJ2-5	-	TGTGCCAGCAGCTCAAGGCTCCAAGAGACCCAGTACTTC	CASSSRLQETQYF
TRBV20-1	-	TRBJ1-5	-	TGCAGTGCTAGAGTGGACTTCGACAATCAGCCCCAGCATTTT	CSARVDFDNQPQHF
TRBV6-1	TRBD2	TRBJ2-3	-	TGTGCCAGCAGTCTTAGCGGGGGCCCATACACAGATACGCAGTATTTT	CASSLSGGPYTDTQYF
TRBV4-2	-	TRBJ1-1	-	TGTGCCAGCAGCCAAGATCTCCGGACGACTGAAGCTTTCTTT	CASSQDLRTTEAFF
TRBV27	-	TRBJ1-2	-	TGTGCCAGCCGAGCTAACTATGGCTACACCTTC	CASRANYGYTF
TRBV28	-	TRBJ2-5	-	TGTGCCAGCAGCCTCAGGTCCCAGGAGGAGACCCAGTACTTC	CASSLRSQEETQYF
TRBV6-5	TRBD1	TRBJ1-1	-	TGTGCCAGCACCCCTGGGACAGAAATGAACACTGAAGCTTTCTTT	CASTPGTEMNTEAFF
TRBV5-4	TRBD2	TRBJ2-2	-	TGTGCCAGCAGCCTAAGCGGGGGGCCGGGCGGGGAGCTGTTTTTT	CASSLSGGPGGELFF
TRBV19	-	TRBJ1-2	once	TGTGCCAGTACCCTCCGGGGACACTATGGCTACACCTTC	CASTLRGHYGYTF
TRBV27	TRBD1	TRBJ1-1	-	TGTGCCAGCACCTCAGGGGGCACTGAAGCTTTCTTT	CASTSGGTEAFF
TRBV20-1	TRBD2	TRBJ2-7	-	TGCAGTGCTAGAGATCCCTCTAGCGGGGGGGCCTACGAGCAGTACTTC	CSARDPSSGGAYEQYF
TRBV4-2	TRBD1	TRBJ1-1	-	TGTGCCAGCAGCCAAGTTGTTCGGGACAGCAAGAACACTGAAGCTTTCTTT	CASSQVVRDSKNTEAFF
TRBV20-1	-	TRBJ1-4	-	TGCAGTGCAATCCATAATGAAAAACTGTTTTTT	CSAIHNEKLFF